A selection of T cell receptor beta chains follows, all from one sample in a study of Ad26.COV2.S vaccination and SARS-CoV-2 variants. The protocol was immunoSEQ multiplex PCR, while the TCRdb copy is restricted to in-frame clones and leaves out a portion. The sample gives fewer than 500,000 clones, roughly nine tenths of which show up once; approximately 2.5% is in the top ten. This specimen was peripheral blood, taken in a trial of Ad26.COV2.S vaccine versus placebo. These receptors originate from a person aged 18-65 years who received the Ad26.COV2.S COVID-19 vaccine or a placebo. Both conserved end residues are part of each CDR3.

TRBV7-3,CASSLTFQTPQHF
TRBV2,CASRGGQGEDTGELFF
TRBV12-3/TRBV12-4,CASRPSTGIGYTF
TRBV19,CASSRGGRPIGQPQHF
TRBV15,CATSSRTGANEKLFF
TRBV7-9,CASSPPIMGGYTF
TRBV2,CASSVERHYTDTQYF
TRBV19,CASSVRGRVSYNEQFF
TRBV3-1/TRBV3-2,CASSLSPQEKLFF
TRBV3-1/TRBV3-2,CASSQCARGATETQYF
TRBV18,CASSPAGSPYNEQFF
TRBV10-3,CAIRGSTGANVLTF
TRBV7-9,CASSFSTDTQYF
TRBV7-2,CASSLFLSGGGWSPLHF
TRBV6-5,CASSSLRDTAFF
TRBV27,CASRNTLSYEQYF
TRBV6-2/TRBV6-3,CASSYGGGDGEKLFF
TRBV19,CASSTSFANTGELFF
TRBV11-3,CASSYGQGSTDTQYF
TRBV10-3,CAIRQAAQGRYTF
TRBV5-1,CASSLAPAGSNTGELFF
TRBV2,CASSERTVNQPQHF
TRBV13,CASSPGTGDNSPLHF
TRBV7-3,CASSRDRDGELFF
TRBV5-1,CASRGNWETQYF